The rows below give T cell receptor beta chains drawn from one sample of a study of blood T cell repertoires in COVID-19. Method: immunoSEQ multiplex PCR; TCRdb's copy keeps in-frame clones and lacks some. The sample lists under 55,000 clones, roughly 88% occurring once. Sequenced input: peripheral blood. The receptors here all came from a human donor in a cohort sampled during active COVID-19. Each CDR3 is given without its conserved first and last residue.

>11|TRBV12-3/TRBV12-4
ASRTSGSREQY
>14|TRBV10-3
AISESTLGISTEAF
>12|TRBV30
AWSSQGTNEKLF
>13|TRBV7-9
ASSPGQGDTGELF
>13|TRBV9
ASSVGASRTDTQY
>11|TRBV7-9
ASSSTGSETQY
>16|TRBV28
ASSFSRTVNPPLYGYT
>14|TRBV6-2/TRBV6-3
ASSPGTSGSWKTQY
>13|TRBV5-1
ASSSQASSYNEQF
>12|TRBV19
ASIGTSGTGELF
>10|TRBV7-3
AGRQGGSPLH
>17|TRBV7-9
ASSPSQTDRPSSYNEQF
>14|TRBV28
ASTIDSGTGGYGYT
>12|TRBV5-4
ASSLSGGFGELF
>11|TRBV29-1
SVGGGERTEAF
>13|TRBV11-2
ASSLLAGGLGELF
>16|TRBV9
ASSPTGTGIYSGNTIY
>13|TRBV11-3
ASSKDRGPDTEAF
>12|TRBV6-5
ASRNGQGRHGYT
>15|TRBV11-2
ASSPPGLASPYNEQF
>13|TRBV11-2
ASSLTGSVADTQY
>12|TRBV11-2
ASSLNINTGELF
>12|TRBV10-3
AISESPDSHEQY
>11|TRBV27
ASRRLGENIQY
>12|TRBV7-9
ASTYPQGFYGYT
>13|TRBV6-2/TRBV6-3
ASSLAGTSYNEQF
>16|TRBV4-1
ASSQDLGLRRGTGELF
>14|TRBV6-2/TRBV6-3
ASSYTPTGGGETQY
>14|TRBV5-4
ASSQGGPSSYNEQF